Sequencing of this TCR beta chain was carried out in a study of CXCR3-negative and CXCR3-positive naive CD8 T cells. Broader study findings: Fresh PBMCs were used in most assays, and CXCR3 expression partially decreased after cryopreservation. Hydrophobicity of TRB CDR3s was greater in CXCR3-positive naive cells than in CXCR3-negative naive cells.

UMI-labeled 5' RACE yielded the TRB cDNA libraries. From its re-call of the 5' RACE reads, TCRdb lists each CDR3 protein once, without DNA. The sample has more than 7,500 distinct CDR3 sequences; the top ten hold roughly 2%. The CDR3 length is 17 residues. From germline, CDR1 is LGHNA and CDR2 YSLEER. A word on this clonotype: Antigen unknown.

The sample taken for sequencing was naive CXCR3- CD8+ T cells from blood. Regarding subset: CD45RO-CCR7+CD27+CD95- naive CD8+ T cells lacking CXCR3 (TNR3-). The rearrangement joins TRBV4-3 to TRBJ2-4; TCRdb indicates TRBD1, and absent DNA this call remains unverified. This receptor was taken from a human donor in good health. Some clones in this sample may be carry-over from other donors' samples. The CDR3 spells CASSQVYRGVAKNIQYF.